The table lists the clone carrying this T cell receptor beta chain with many counts. This specimen comes from a study of neurological immune-mediated disorders. One entry per CDR3 protein results from TCRdb running MiXCR on the 5' RACE reads. Among around 69,000 distinct CDR3 sequences, around 3.3% were seen once, and the ten largest hold about 4%. The CDR3 sequence is 13 residues long. The V gene end was trimmed by 7 bases and the J gene end by 4 bases; junction bases not matched to a gene: 10. Germline values: CDR1 DFQATT, CDR2 SNEGSKA (reference sequence). V and J are TRBV20-1 and TRBJ2-7; TRBD2 matches 7 bases. The sequence came from a man aged 40-49 years with multiple sclerosis. Material: PBMCs. CDR3 protein: CSGLASGIYEQYF. Written as DNA, the CDR3 is TGCAGTGGCTTGGCTAGCGGAATATACGAGCAGTACTTC.